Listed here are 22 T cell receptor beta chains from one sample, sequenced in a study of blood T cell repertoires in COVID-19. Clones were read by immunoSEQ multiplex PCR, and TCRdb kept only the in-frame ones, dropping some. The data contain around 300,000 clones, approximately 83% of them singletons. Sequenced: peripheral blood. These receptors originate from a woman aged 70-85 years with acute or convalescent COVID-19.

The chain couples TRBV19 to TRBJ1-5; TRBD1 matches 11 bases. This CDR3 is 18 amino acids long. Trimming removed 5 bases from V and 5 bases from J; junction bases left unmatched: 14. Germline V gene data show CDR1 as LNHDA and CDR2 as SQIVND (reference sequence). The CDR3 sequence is CASSSNIGQGARDQPQHF. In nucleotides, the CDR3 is TGTGCCAGTAGTTCAAACATCGGACAGGGGGCGCGGGATCAGCCCCAGCATTTT.

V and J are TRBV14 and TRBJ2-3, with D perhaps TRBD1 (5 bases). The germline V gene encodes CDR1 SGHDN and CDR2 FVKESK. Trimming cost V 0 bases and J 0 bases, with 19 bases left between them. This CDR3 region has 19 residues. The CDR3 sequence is CASSQEGTQAFTSTDTQYF. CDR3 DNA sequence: TGTGCCAGCAGCCAAGAAGGTACACAGGCCTTTACTAGCACAGATACGCAGTATTTT.

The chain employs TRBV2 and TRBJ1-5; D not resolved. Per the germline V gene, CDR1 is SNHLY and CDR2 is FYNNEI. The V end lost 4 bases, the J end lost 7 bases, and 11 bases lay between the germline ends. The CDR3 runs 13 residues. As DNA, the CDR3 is TGTGCCAGCAGTGCAGACTCCGGGCAGCCCCAGCATTTT. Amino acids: CASSADSGQPQHF.

For the CDR3, the DNA is TGTGCCAGCAGCGCGACAGGGGTGGTTGGCTACACCTTC. Its protein product is CASSATGVVGYTF. The chain combines TRBV7-9 with TRBJ1-2, with TRBD1 matching 8 bases. CDR3 length: 13 residues. V shed 5 bases and J 7 bases; nucleotides not matched to a gene: 6. CDR1 and CDR2 (germline): SEHNR, FQNEAQ (reference sequence).

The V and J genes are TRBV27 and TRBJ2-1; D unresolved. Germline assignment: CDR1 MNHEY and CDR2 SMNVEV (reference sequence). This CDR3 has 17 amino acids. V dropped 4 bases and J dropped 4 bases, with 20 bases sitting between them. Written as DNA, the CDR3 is TGTGCCAGCAGTTCCCGACTCCTCGGGTTGGGTTACAATGAGCAGTTCTTC. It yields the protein CASSSRLLGLGYNEQFF.

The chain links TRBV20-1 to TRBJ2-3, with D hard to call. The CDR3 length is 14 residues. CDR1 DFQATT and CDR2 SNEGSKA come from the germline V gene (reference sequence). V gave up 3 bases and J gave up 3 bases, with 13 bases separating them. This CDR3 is CSASVFGKTDTQYF. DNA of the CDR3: TGCAGTGCTAGTGTTTTCGGTAAGACAGATACGCAGTATTTT.

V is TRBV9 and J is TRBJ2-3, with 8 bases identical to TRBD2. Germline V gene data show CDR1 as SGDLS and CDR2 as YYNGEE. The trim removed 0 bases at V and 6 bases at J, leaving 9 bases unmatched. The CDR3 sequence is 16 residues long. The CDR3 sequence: CASSVGRGGQGDTQYF. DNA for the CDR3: TGTGCCAGCAGCGTAGGACGGGGGGGCCAAGGGGATACGCAGTATTTT.

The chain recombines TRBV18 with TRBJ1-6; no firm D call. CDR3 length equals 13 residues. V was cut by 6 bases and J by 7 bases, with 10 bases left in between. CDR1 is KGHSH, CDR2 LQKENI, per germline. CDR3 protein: CASSEGPNSPLHF. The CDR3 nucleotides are TGTGCCAGCTCGGAGGGCCCAAATTCACCCCTCCACTTT.

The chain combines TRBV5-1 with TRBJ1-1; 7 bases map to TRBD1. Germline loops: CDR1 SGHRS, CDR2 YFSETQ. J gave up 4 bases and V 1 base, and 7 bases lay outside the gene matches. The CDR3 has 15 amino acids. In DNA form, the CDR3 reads TGCGCCAGCAGCTTGCGAATATCAGGGGGCACTGAAGCTTTCTTT. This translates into CASSLRISGGTEAFF.

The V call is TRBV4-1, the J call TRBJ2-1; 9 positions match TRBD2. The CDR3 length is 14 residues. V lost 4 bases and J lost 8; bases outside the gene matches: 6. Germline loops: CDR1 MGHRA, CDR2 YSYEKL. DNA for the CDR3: TGCGCCAGCAGCCTCCGCGGGGGGGTGGATGAGCAGTTCTTC. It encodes CASSLRGGVDEQFF.

The CDR3 loop is CASTGDRAGGELFF. The DNA for the CDR3 is TGCGCCAGCACGGGGGACAGGGCTGGCGGGGAGCTGTTTTTT. The chain uses TRBV5-1 and TRBJ2-2; 9 bases are a match to TRBD1. After removal of 6 bases from V and 7 bases from J, the junction contained 7 bases not matched to a gene. The CDR3 has 14 residues. Germline V gene sequence: CDR1 SGHRS, CDR2 YFSETQ.

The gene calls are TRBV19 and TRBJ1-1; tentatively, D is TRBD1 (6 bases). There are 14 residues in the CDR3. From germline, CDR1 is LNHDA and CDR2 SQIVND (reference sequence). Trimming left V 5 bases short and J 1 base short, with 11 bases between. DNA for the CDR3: TGTGCCAGTAGTCTGAACAGGGAGAACACTGAAGCTTTCTTT. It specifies CASSLNRENTEAFF.

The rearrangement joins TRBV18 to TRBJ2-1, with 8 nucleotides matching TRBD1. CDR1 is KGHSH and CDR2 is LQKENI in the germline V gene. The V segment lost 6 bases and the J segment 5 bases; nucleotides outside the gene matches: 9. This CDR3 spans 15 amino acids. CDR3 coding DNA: TGTGCCAGCTCCAGGGGGCAGGGAGGCAACAATGAGCAGTTCTTC. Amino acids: CASSRGQGGNNEQFF.

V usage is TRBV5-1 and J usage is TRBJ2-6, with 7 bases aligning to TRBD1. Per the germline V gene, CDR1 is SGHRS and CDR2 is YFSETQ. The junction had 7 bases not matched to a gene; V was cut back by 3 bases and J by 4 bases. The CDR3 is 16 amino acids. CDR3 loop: CASSSGQSKGANVLTF. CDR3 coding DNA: TGCGCCAGCAGCTCGGGACAGAGTAAGGGGGCCAACGTCCTGACTTTC.

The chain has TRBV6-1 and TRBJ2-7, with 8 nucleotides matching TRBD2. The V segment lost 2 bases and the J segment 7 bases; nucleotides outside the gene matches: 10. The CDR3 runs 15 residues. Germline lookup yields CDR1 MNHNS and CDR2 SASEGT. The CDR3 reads CASSEPGGSTIEQYF. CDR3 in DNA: TGTGCCAGCAGTGAACCGGGGGGGAGTACGATAGAGCAGTACTTC.

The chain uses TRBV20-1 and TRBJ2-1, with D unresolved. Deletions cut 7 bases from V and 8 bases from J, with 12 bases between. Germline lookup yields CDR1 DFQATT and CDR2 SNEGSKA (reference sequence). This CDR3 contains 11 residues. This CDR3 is CSGGLGDEQFF. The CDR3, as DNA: TGCAGTGGTGGCCTGGGCGATGAGCAGTTCTTC.

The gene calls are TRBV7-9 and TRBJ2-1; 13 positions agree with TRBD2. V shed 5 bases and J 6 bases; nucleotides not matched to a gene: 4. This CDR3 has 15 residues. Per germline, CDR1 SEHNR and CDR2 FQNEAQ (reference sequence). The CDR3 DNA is TGTGCCAGCAGCCCCACTAGCGGGGGGGCCAATGAGCAGTTCTTC. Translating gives CASSPTSGGANEQFF.

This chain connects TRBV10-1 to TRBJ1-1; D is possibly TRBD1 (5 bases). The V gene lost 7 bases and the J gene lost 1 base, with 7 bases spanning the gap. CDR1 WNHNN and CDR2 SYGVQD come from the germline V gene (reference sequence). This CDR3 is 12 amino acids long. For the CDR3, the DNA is TGCGCCAGCACCGACAGGAACACTGAAGCTTTCTTT. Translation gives CASTDRNTEAFF.

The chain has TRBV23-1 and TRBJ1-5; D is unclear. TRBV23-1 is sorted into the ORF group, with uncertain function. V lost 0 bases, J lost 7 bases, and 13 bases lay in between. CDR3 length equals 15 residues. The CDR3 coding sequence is TGCGCCAGCAGTCAATCTCTGAGCGACGGCCAGCCCCAGCATTTT. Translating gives CASSQSLSDGQPQHF.

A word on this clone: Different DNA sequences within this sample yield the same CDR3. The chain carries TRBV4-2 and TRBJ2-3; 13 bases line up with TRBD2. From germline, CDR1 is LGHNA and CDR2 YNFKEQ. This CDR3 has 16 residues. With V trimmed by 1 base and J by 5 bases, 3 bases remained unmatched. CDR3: CASSQGLAGGRDTQYF. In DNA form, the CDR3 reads TGTGCCAGCAGCCAAGGACTAGCGGGGGGACGAGATACGCAGTATTTT.

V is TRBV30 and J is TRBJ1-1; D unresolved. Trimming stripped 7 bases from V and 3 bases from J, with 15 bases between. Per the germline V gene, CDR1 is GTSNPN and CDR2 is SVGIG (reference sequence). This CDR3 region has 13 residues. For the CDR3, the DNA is TGTGCCTCAAAACCGCCGAGGGACACTGAAGCTTTCTTT. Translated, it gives CASKPPRDTEAFF.

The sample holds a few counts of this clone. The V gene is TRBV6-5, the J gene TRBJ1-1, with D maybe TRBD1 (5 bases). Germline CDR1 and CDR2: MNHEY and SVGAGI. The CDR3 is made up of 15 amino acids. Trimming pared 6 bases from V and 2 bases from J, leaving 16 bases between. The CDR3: CASSRDSRSNTEAFF. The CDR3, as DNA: TGTGCCAGCAGCCGAGACAGTCGAAGCAACACTGAAGCTTTCTTT.